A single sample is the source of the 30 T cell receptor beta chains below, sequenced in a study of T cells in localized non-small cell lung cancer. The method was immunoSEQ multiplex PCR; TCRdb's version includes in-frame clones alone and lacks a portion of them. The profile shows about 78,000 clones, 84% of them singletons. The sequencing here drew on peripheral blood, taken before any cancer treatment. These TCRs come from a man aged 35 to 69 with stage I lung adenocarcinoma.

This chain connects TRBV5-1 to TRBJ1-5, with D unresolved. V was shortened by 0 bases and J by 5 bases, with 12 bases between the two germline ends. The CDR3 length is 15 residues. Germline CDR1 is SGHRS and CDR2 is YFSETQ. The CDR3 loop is CASSLGVVGDQPQHF. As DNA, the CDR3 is TGCGCCAGCAGCTTGGGTGTCGTGGGCGATCAGCCCCAGCATTTT.

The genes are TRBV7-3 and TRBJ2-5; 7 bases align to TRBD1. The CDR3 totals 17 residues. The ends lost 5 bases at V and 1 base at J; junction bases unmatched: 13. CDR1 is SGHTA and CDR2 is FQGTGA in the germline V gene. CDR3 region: CASSDGFLGQSQETQYF. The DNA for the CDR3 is TGTGCCAGCAGCGACGGATTTTTGGGACAGTCCCAAGAGACCCAGTACTTC.

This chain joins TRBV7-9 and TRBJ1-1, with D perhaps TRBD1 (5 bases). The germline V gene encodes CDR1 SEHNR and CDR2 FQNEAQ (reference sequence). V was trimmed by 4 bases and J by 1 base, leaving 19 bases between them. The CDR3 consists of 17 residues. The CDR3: CASSSGGVRHGNTEAFF. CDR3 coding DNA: TGTGCCAGCAGCTCTGGGGGGGTTCGGCATGGGAACACTGAAGCTTTCTTT.

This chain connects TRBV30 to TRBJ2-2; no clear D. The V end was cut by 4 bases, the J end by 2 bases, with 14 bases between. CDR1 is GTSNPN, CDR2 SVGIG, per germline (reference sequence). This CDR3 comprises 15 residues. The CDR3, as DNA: TGTGCCTGGACCTCCGCCAGCCTAAACACCGGGGAGCTGTTTTTT. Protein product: CAWTSASLNTGELFF.

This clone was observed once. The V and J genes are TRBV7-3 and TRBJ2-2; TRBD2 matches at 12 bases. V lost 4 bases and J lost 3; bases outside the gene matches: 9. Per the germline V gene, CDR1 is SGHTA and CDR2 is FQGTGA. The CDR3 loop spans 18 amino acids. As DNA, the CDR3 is TGTGCCAGCAGCTCCCTACTCCTAGCGGGAGGGGACACCGGGGAGCTGTTTTTT. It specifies CASSSLLLAGGDTGELFF.

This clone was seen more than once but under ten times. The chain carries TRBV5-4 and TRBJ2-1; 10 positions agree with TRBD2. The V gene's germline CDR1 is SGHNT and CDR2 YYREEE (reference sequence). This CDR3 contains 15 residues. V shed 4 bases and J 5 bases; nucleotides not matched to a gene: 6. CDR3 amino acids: CASSISGGNHNEQFF. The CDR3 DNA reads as TGTGCCAGCAGCATTAGCGGGGGGAACCACAATGAGCAGTTCTTC. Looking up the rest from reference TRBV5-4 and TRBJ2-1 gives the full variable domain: ETGVTQSPTHLIKTRGQQVTLRCSSQSGHNTVSWYQQALGQGPQFIFQYYREEENGRGNFPPRFSGLQFPNYSSELNVNALELDDSALYLCASSISGGNHNEQFFGPGTRLTVL.

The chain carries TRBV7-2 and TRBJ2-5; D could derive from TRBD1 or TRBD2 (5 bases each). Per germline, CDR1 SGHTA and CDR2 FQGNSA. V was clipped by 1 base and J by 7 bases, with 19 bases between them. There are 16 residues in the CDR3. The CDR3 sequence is CASSLGPGPSGGTQYF. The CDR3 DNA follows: TGTGCCAGCAGCTTAGGCCCAGGGCCCAGTGGGGGGACCCAGTACTTC.

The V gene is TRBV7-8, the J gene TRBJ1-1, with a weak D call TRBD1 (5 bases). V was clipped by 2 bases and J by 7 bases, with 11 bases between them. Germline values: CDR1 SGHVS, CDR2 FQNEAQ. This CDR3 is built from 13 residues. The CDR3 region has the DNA TGTGCCAGCAGCTTAAGTGTGGGGGTTGAAGCTTTCTTT. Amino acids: CASSLSVGVEAFF.

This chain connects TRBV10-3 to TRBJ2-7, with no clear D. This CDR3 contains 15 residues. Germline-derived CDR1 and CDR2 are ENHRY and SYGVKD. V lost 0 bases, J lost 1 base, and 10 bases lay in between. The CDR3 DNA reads TGTGCCATCAGTGAGTCGTCTAGTAGGTCCTACGAGCAGTACTTC. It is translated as CAISESSSRSYEQYF.

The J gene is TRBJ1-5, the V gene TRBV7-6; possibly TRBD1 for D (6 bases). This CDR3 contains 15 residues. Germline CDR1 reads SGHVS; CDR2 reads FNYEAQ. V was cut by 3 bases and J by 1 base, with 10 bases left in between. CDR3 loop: CASSLTGSSNQPQHF. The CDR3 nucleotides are TGTGCCAGCAGCTTGACAGGCTCGAGCAATCAGCCCCAGCATTTT.

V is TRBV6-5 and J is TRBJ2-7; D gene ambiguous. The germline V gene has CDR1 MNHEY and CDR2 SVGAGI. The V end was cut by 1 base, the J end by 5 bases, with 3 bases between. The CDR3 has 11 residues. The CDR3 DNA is TGTGCCAGCAGTTACTTTGACGAGCAGTACTTC. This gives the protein CASSYFDEQYF.

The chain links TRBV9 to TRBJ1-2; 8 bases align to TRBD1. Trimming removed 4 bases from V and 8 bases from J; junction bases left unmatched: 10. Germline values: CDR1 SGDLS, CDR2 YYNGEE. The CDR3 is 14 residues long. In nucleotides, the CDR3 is TGTGCCAGCAGCATAAACCAGGGGGCCGAGGGCTACACCTTC. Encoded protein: CASSINQGAEGYTF.

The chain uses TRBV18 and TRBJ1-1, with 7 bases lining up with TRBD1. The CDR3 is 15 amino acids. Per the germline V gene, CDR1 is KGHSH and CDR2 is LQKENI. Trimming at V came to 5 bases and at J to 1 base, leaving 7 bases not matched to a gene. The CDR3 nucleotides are TGTGCCAGCTCATCGCGACAGGGAGGGAACACTGAAGCTTTCTTT. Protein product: CASSSRQGGNTEAFF.

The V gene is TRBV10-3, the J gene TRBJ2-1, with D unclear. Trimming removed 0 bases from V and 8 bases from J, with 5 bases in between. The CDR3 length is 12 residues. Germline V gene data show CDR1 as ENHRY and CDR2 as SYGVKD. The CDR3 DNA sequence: TGTGCCATCAGTGAGTCGGTAGATGAGCAGTTCTTC. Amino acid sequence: CAISESVDEQFF.

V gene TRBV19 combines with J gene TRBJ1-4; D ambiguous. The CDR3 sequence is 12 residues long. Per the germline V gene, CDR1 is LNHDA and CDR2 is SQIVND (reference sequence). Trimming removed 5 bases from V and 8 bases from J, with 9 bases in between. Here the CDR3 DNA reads TGTGCCAGTAGTGTTCACCCGGAAAAACTGTTTTTT. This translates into CASSVHPEKLFF.

In DNA form, the CDR3 reads TGTGCCAGCTCACCAGGGACAGGGTCTTACGAGCAGTACTTC. Its protein is CASSPGTGSYEQYF. This chain joins TRBV18 and TRBJ2-7, with 9 bases that match TRBD1. Germline CDR1 is KGHSH and CDR2 is LQKENI. The CDR3 runs to 14 residues. V gave up 2 bases and J gave up 4 bases; unmatched junction bases: 3. The full variable domain, rest sourced from reference TRBV18 and TRBJ2-7, is NAGVMQNPRHLVRRRGQEARLRCSPMKGHSHVYWYRQLPEEGLKFMVYLQKENIIDESGMPKERFSAEFPKEGPSILRIQQVVRGDSAAYFCASSPGTGSYEQYFGPGTRLTVT.

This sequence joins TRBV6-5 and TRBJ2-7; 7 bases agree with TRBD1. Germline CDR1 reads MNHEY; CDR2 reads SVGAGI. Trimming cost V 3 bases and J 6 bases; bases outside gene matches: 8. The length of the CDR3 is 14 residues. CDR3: CASSYHPTGSEQYF. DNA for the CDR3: TGTGCCAGCAGTTATCACCCGACAGGGAGCGAGCAGTACTTC.

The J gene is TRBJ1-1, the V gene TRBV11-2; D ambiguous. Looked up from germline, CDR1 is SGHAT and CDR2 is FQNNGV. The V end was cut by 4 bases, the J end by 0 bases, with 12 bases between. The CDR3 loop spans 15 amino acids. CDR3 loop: CASSSRGGMNTEAFF. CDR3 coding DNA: TGTGCCAGCAGCTCTCGAGGAGGAATGAACACTGAAGCTTTCTTT. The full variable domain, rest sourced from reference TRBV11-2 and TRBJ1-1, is EAGVAQSPRYKIIEKRQSVAFWCNPISGHATLYWYQQILGQGPKLLIQFQNNGVVDDSQLPKDRFSAERLKGVDSTLKIQPAKLEDSAVYLCASSSRGGMNTEAFFGQGTRLTVV.

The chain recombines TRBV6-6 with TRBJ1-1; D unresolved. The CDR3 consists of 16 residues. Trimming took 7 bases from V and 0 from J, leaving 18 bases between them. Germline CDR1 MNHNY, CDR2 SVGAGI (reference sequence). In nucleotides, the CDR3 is TGTGCCAGCATGCTAGGGAAAGGTGCTCTGAACACTGAAGCTTTCTTT. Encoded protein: CASMLGKGALNTEAFF.

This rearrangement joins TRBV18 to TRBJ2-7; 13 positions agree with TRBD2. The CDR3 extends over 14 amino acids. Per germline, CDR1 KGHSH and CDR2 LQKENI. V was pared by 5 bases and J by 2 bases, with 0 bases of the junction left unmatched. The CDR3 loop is CASSGTSGTYEQYF. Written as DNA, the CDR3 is TGTGCCAGCTCAGGGACTAGCGGGACCTACGAGCAGTACTTC. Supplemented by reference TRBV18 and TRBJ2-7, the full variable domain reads NAGVMQNPRHLVRRRGQEARLRCSPMKGHSHVYWYRQLPEEGLKFMVYLQKENIIDESGMPKERFSAEFPKEGPSILRIQQVVRGDSAAYFCASSGTSGTYEQYFGPGTRLTVT.

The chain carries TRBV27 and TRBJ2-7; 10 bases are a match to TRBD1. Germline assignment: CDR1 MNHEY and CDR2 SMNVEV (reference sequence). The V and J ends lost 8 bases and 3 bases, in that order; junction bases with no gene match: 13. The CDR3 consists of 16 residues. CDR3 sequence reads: CASGTGGDRGIYEQYF. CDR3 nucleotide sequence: TGTGCCAGCGGGACGGGGGGGGACAGGGGAATCTACGAGCAGTACTTC.

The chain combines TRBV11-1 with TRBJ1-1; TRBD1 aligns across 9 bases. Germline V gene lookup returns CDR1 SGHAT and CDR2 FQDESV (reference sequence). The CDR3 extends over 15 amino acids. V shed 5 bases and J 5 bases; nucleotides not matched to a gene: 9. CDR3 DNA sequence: TGTGCCAGCAGCCTAGGAGGGACAGGGAGGACTGAAGCTTTCTTT. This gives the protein CASSLGGTGRTEAFF.

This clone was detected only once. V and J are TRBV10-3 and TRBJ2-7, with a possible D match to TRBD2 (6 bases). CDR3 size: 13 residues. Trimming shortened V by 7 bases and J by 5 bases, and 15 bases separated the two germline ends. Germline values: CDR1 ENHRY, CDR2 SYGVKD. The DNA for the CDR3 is TGTGCCATCAAGGACGGGAGTGGCGACGAGCAGTACTTC. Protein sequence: CAIKDGSGDEQYF.

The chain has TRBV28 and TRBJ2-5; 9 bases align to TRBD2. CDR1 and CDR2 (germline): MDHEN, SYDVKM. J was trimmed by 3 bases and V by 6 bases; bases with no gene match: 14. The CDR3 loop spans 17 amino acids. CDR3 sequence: CASSTYSGSRGKETQYF. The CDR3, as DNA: TGTGCCAGCAGCACCTATAGCGGGAGTAGGGGAAAAGAGACCCAGTACTTC.

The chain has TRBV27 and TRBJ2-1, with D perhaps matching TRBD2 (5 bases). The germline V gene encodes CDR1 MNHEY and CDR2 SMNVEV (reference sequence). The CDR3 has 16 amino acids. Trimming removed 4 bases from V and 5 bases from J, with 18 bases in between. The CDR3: CASSSEPWSGDNEQFF. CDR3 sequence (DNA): TGTGCCAGCAGTTCGGAGCCGTGGAGCGGTGACAATGAGCAGTTCTTC.

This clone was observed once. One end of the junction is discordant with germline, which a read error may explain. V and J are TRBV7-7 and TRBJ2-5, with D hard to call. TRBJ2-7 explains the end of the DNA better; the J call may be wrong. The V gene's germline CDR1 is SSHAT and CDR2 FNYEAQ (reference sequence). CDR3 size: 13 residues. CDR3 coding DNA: TGTGCTAGCAGCTTAGAGTTGAACTACGAGCAGTACTTC. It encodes CASSLELNYEQYF.

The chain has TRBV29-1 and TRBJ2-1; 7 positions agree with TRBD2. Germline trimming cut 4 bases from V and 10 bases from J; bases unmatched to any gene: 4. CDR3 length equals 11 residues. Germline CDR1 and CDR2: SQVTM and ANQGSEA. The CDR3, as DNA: TGCAGCGTTGGGGAGGGTGAAGAGCAGTTCTTC. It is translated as CSVGEGEEQFF.

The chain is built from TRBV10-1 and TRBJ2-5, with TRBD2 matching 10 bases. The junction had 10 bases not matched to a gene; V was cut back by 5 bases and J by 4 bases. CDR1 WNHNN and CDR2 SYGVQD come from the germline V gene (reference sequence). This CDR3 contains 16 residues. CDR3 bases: TGCGCCAGCAGTCAAGGGCTAGCGGGAGAGTCAGAGACCCAGTACTTC. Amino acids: CASSQGLAGESETQYF.

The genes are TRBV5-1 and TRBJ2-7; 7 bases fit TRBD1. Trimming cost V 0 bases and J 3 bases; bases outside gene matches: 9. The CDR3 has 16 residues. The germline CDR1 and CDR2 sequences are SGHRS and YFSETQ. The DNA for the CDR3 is TGCGCCAGCAGCTTGGCGGGACAGTCCCCCAGCTACGAGCAGTACTTC. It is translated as CASSLAGQSPSYEQYF.

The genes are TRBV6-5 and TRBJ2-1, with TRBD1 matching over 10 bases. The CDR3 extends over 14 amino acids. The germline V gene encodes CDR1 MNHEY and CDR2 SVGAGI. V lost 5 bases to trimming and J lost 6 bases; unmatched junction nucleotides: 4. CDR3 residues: CASSRQGARNEQFF. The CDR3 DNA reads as TGTGCCAGCAGTCGACAGGGGGCGCGCAATGAGCAGTTCTTC.